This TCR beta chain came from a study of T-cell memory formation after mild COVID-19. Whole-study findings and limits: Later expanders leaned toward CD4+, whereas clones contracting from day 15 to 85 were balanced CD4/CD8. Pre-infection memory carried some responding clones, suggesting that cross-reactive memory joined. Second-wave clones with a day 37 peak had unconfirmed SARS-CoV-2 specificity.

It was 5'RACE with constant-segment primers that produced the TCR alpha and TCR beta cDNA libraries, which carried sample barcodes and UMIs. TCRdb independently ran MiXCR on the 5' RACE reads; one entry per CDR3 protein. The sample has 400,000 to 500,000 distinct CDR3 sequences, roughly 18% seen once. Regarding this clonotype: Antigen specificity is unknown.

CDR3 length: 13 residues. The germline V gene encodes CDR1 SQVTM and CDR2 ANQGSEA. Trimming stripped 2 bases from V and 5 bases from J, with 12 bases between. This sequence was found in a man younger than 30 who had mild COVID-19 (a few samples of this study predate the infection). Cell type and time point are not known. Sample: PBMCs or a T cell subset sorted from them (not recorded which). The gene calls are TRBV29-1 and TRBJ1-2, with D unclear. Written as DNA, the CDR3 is TGCAGCGTTGAATCCGCGACGGAATATGGCTACACCTTC. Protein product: CSVESATEYGYTF.